Listed here are 32 T cell receptor beta chains from one sample, sequenced in a study of T-cell memory formation after mild COVID-19. TCRdb processed the 5' RACE reads anew with MiXCR; each CDR3 protein has one entry. The data contain under 700,000 distinct CDR3 sequences, roughly 20% of them singletons. Specimen: PBMCs or a T cell subset sorted from them (not recorded which). Receptor source: an adult woman who had mild COVID-19 (a few samples of this study predate the infection). Cell type and time point are not known.

This chain links TRBV29-1 with TRBJ2-7; 10 positions match TRBD1. J lost 3 bases, V lost 6 bases, and 5 bases had no gene match. CDR1 and CDR2 from the germline V gene are SQVTM and ANQGSEA. The CDR3 has 13 residues. The CDR3 sequence is CSVRTGGNYEQYF. In DNA, the CDR3 is TGCAGCGTACGGACAGGGGGAAACTACGAGCAGTACTTC.

The chain is built from TRBV5-1 and TRBJ2-1, with D maybe TRBD2 (7 bases). Trimming took off 5 bases at V and 4 bases at J, with 16 bases between the two ends. Looked up from germline, CDR1 is SGHRS and CDR2 is YFSETQ. The CDR3 runs to 15 residues. CDR3 in amino acids: CASRTWGGEYNEQFF. The CDR3 DNA follows: TGCGCCAGCAGGACATGGGGGGGCGAATACAATGAGCAGTTCTTC.

V is TRBV20-1 and J is TRBJ2-1, with 10 bases lining up with TRBD1. J was trimmed by 9 bases and V by 6 bases; bases with no gene match: 14. The germline V gene has CDR1 DFQATT and CDR2 SNEGSKA (reference sequence). The CDR3 totals 15 residues. The CDR3 sequence is CSARRRQGAIGEQFF. CDR3 coding DNA: TGCAGTGCCAGAAGGAGACAGGGGGCGATTGGTGAGCAGTTCTTC.

The chain links TRBV10-3 to TRBJ2-1; 7 positions match TRBD2. The CDR3 is 13 amino acids. The V gene end was trimmed by 6 bases and the J gene end by 8 bases; junction bases not matched to a gene: 7. Germline V lookup: CDR1 ENHRY, CDR2 SYGVKD. The CDR3 DNA is TGTGCCATCAGCCCAGCGGGGAGGGATGAGCAGTTCTTC. It codes for CAISPAGRDEQFF.

A few counts support this clonotype. DNA of the CDR3: TGTGCCACCAGCAGAGATGCCAGCGGGGGGGCCTACGAGCAGTACTTC. Translation: CATSRDASGGAYEQYF. The V call is TRBV15, the J call TRBJ2-7, with 10 bases matching TRBD2. V shed 0 bases, J shed 2 bases, and the junction held 4 bases outside the gene matches. The CDR3 has 16 residues. Germline V gene sequence: CDR1 LNHNV, CDR2 YYDKDF (reference sequence). Full variable domain (missing parts from reference TRBV15 and TRBJ2-7): DAMVIQNPRYQVTQFGKPVTLSCSQTLNHNVMYWYQQKSSQAPKLLFHYYDKDFNNEADTPDNFQSRRPNTSFCFLDIRSPGLGDTAMYLCATSRDASGGAYEQYFGPGTRLTVT.

This clonotype was picked up many times. This chain connects TRBV5-1 to TRBJ2-2; D is unclear. With 4 bases removed from V and 0 bases from J, the gap between germline ends came to 7 bases. The CDR3 runs to 14 residues. Germline lookup yields CDR1 SGHRS and CDR2 YFSETQ. The CDR3 DNA is TGCGCCAGCAGCAGCTTCGCGAACACCGGGGAGCTGTTTTTT. It codes for CASSSFANTGELFF.

The V gene is TRBV5-1, the J gene TRBJ1-1, with D possibly matching TRBD1 (5 bases). The V gene's germline CDR1 is SGHRS and CDR2 YFSETQ. The CDR3 loop spans 16 amino acids. The V and J ends lost 0 bases and 4 bases respectively, with 16 bases between them. DNA for the CDR3: TGCGCCAGCAGCTTGGACCCCGGGACTACTAGCACTGAAGCTTTCTTT. This translates into CASSLDPGTTSTEAFF.

V and J are TRBV7-9 and TRBJ1-2; possible D gene TRBD1, 6 bases. V was pared by 2 bases and J by 3 bases, with 10 bases between. CDR3 length equals 14 residues. Germline V CDR1 and CDR2: SEHNR, FQNEAQ (reference sequence). CDR3 nucleotides: TGTGCCAGCAGCTTACGGGGGGCGGACTATGGCTACACCTTC. This encodes CASSLRGADYGYTF.

The chain combines TRBV7-8 with TRBJ2-5, with 7 bases aligning to TRBD2. V was pared by 1 base and J by 5 bases, with 16 bases of the junction left unmatched. In germline, CDR1 is SGHVS, CDR2 FQNEAQ. CDR3 length equals 18 residues. CDR3 DNA: TGTGCCAGCAGCTTAGGCCCGCGGGAGTTCCTCCGGCGGGAGACCCAGTACTTC. Encoded protein: CASSLGPREFLRRETQYF.

In its sample, this clonotype was seen a few times. The gene calls are TRBV6-5 and TRBJ1-1; D is uncertain. The V end was cut by 6 bases, the J end by 0 bases, with 11 bases between. This CDR3 has 14 amino acids. Germline values: CDR1 MNHEY, CDR2 SVGAGI. The chain's CDR3 is CASRRVGMNTEAFF. Here the CDR3 DNA reads TGTGCCAGCAGGCGGGTGGGAATGAACACTGAAGCTTTCTTT.

This clonotype was detected many times. The V gene is TRBV6-5, the J gene TRBJ2-1, with 9 bases lining up with TRBD1. The CDR3 extends over 13 amino acids. The V gene end was trimmed by 2 bases and the J gene end by 7 bases; junction bases not matched to a gene: 0. The germline V gene encodes CDR1 MNHEY and CDR2 SVGAGI. CDR3 nucleotides: TGTGCCAGCAGTTACGACAGGGGGAATGAGCAGTTCTTC. Its protein is CASSYDRGNEQFF.

This rearrangement joins TRBV5-1 to TRBJ1-1; D is undetermined. This CDR3 is built from 14 residues. V gave up 0 bases and J gave up 0 bases, with 6 bases separating them. Germline V gene lookup returns CDR1 SGHRS and CDR2 YFSETQ. CDR3 nucleotides: TGCGCCAGCAGCTTGGCCAGGATGAACACTGAAGCTTTCTTT. It translates to CASSLARMNTEAFF.

This clonotype was seen a few times. This sequence joins TRBV13 and TRBJ2-2; D call uncertain. The CDR3 is 17 residues long. Per germline, CDR1 PRHDT and CDR2 FYEKMQ (reference sequence). Deletions cut 0 bases from V and 3 bases from J, with 14 bases between. In DNA form, the CDR3 reads TGTGCCAGCAGCTTAGGGAGGTCTTTCGCGGACACCGGGGAGCTGTTTTTT. Encoded protein: CASSLGRSFADTGELFF.

The chain couples TRBV5-6 to TRBJ2-7, with TRBD2 matching over 8 bases. Germline assignment: CDR1 SGHDT and CDR2 YYEEEE. This CDR3 region has 15 residues. The ends lost 0 bases at V and 7 bases at J; junction bases unmatched: 9. This CDR3 is CASSLASGGTREQYF. Written as DNA, the CDR3 is TGTGCCAGCAGCTTGGCCAGCGGGGGCACCCGGGAGCAGTACTTC.

This clonotype was recorded a few times. J is TRBJ2-5 and V is TRBV6-5; 11 nucleotides match TRBD2. V lost 3 bases to trimming and J lost 5 bases; unmatched junction nucleotides: 11. Germline V gene data show CDR1 as MNHEY and CDR2 as SVGAGI. The CDR3 sequence is 17 residues long. The CDR3 DNA sequence: TGTGCCAGCAGTTATTCACTAGCGGGAGCCATAGGGGAGACCCAGTACTTC. It specifies CASSYSLAGAIGETQYF.

The genes are TRBV6-5 and TRBJ2-1; TRBD2 aligns across 12 bases. V was clipped by 6 bases and J by 7 bases; unmatched bases: 7. The CDR3 runs to 15 residues. Looked up from germline, CDR1 is MNHEY and CDR2 is SVGAGI. The CDR3 loop reads CASSRLAGVDNEQFF. The CDR3 DNA is TGTGCCAGCAGCCGACTAGCGGGGGTCGATAATGAGCAGTTCTTC.

The genes are TRBV9 and TRBJ2-1; 10 bases match TRBD2. The CDR3 extends over 14 amino acids. V lost 2 bases and J lost 12; bases outside the gene matches: 8. Germline lookup yields CDR1 SGDLS and CDR2 YYNGEE. CDR3 in DNA: TGTGCCAGCAGCGTTGCTAGCGGGGGCGAGGGGCAGTTCTTC. This gives the protein CASSVASGGEGQFF.

This clonotype was observed a handful of times. The genes are TRBV20-1 and TRBJ2-3, with D possibly being TRBD2 (5 bases). V lost 3 bases to trimming and J lost 5 bases, with 9 bases between them. CDR3 length: 12 amino acids. CDR1 is DFQATT, CDR2 SNEGSKA, per germline (reference sequence). CDR3 loop: CSARPRVDTQYF. The CDR3 DNA reads TGCAGTGCTAGGCCGAGGGTAGATACGCAGTATTTT.

This clonotype was seen a few times. The gene calls are TRBV6-2 or TRBV6-3 and TRBJ2-7; no clear D gene. The CDR3 contains 16 residues. V lost 5 bases to trimming and J lost 3 bases, with 20 bases between them. Germline V gene data show CDR1 as MNHEY and CDR2 as SVGEGT. For the CDR3, the DNA is TGTGCCAGCAGTGAGCCGTCGCTGCCCTTGTACTACGAGCAGTACTTC. Protein product: CASSEPSLPLYYEQYF.

This clonotype has only a few counts. V gene TRBV9 combines with J gene TRBJ2-7; D possibly corresponds to TRBD2 (7 bases). Germline V CDR1 and CDR2: SGDLS, YYNGEE. The CDR3 runs 16 residues. V lost 2 bases and J lost 2, with 17 bases in between. The CDR3 DNA is TGTGCCAGCAGCGTGGGGGGGCAAACGGGCGCCTACGAGCAGTACTTC. Protein sequence: CASSVGGQTGAYEQYF. Supplemented by reference TRBV9 and TRBJ2-7, the full variable domain reads DSGVTQTPKHLITATGQRVTLRCSPRSGDLSVYWYQQSLDQGLQFLIQYYNGEERAKGNILERFSAQQFPDLHSELNLSSLELGDSALYFCASSVGGQTGAYEQYFGPGTRLTVT.

This clonotype was counted between two and nine times. The chain has TRBV27 and TRBJ2-3, with D possibly being TRBD1 (6 bases). The CDR3 length is 15 residues. Trimming took 2 bases from V and 4 from J, leaving 13 bases between them. Looked up from germline, CDR1 is MNHEY and CDR2 is SMNVEV (reference sequence). In nucleotides, the CDR3 is TGTGCCAGCAGTTTAGGGGGCGGAGTTTCAGATACGCAGTATTTT. Its translation is CASSLGGGVSDTQYF.

Ten or more counts support this clonotype. The rearrangement links TRBV7-3 to TRBJ2-7; 14 nucleotides line up with TRBD2. This CDR3 has 16 residues. The ends lost 4 bases at V and 5 bases at J; junction bases unmatched: 7. CDR1 and CDR2 (germline): SGHTA, FQGTGA. This chain's CDR3 is CASSSGLAGGLNEQYF. DNA for the CDR3: TGTGCCAGCAGCTCCGGACTAGCGGGGGGTCTCAACGAGCAGTACTTC.

The chain joins TRBV12-3 or TRBV12-4 to TRBJ2-7; 11 positions match TRBD2. V shed 6 bases, J shed 7 bases, and the junction held 14 bases outside the gene matches. The CDR3 runs to 16 residues. CDR3 nucleotides: TGTGCCAGCAGCCTCCTGATAGCGGGGGGGACGGGAGAGCAGTACTTC. It is translated as CASSLLIAGGTGEQYF.

The chain couples TRBV7-2 to TRBJ2-3, with TRBD2 identical over 8 bases. CDR1 and CDR2 (germline): SGHTA, FQGNSA. Trimming removed 1 base from V and 1 base from J; junction bases left unmatched: 4. The CDR3 loop spans 16 amino acids. For the CDR3, the DNA is TGTGCCAGCAGCTTAGGGTTCGGGAGGGGCACAGATACGCAGTATTTT. As protein: CASSLGFGRGTDTQYF.

The table lists this clonotype with a few counts. Germline and junction disagree at one end, which may indicate a read error. The chain recombines TRBV25-1 with TRBJ2-5; D is unclear. The germline gives CDR1 MGHDK, CDR2 SYGVNS. This CDR3 spans 11 amino acids. The CDR3 region has the DNA TGTGCCAGCAGTGTAGAGGTGACCGAGTACTTC. This sequence encodes CASSVEVTEYF.

This clonotype was detected a few times. CDR3 nucleotide sequence: TGTGCCAGCAGTGACGAGCTAGCAGGAGCAGAGACCCAGTACTTC. This gives the protein CASSDELAGAETQYF. The chain joins TRBV6-2 or TRBV6-3 to TRBJ2-5, with D tentatively TRBD2 (5 bases). V was cut by 5 bases and J by 4 bases, with 17 bases left in between. CDR1 MNHEY and CDR2 SVGEGT come from the germline V gene. The CDR3 has 15 residues.

V and J are TRBV20-1 and TRBJ2-2; 9 bases align to TRBD2. V was clipped by 4 bases and J by 2 bases; unmatched bases: 11. The CDR3 extends over 17 amino acids. CDR1 is DFQATT, CDR2 SNEGSKA, per germline (reference sequence). CDR3 DNA: TGCAGTGCTACTCCCGATAGCGGGGGTGCCAACACCGGGGAGCTGTTTTTT. This codes for CSATPDSGGANTGELFF.

The gene calls are TRBV19 and TRBJ2-7; 8 bases map to TRBD2. The trim removed 1 base at V and 3 bases at J, leaving 5 bases unmatched. The CDR3 totals 15 residues. Germline CDR1 reads LNHDA; CDR2 reads SQIVND (reference sequence). CDR3 residues: CASSIVGGGIYEQYF. CDR3 nucleotides: TGTGCCAGTAGTATAGTTGGCGGGGGGATCTACGAGCAGTACTTC.

The rearrangement uses TRBV25-1 and TRBJ2-5; 8 positions match TRBD2. The V gene end was trimmed by 5 bases and the J gene end by 4 bases; junction bases not matched to a gene: 9. This CDR3 is built from 15 residues. Germline CDR1 reads MGHDK; CDR2 reads SYGVNS. CDR3 residues: CASSSKLAGGETQYF. The CDR3 DNA is TGTGCCAGCAGTTCGAAGCTCGCGGGAGGAGAGACCCAGTACTTC.

The rearrangement uses TRBV9 and TRBJ2-3; D might be TRBD2 (5 bases). Germline V gene data show CDR1 as SGDLS and CDR2 as YYNGEE. CDR3 size: 14 residues. Trimming removed 3 bases from V and 4 bases from J, with 12 bases in between. CDR3 bases: TGTGCCAGCAGCGCCCCTACTAGTGCAGATACGCAGTATTTT. The encoded protein is CASSAPTSADTQYF.

The V and J genes are TRBV23-1 and TRBJ2-1; TRBD1 aligns across 9 bases. TRBV23-1 is an open reading frame whose function is uncertain. This CDR3 region has 14 residues. The J segment lost 2 bases and the V segment lost 6 bases, leaving 2 bases of the junction unmatched. CDR3: CASRTGGPYNEQFF. CDR3 in DNA: TGCGCCAGCAGAACAGGGGGCCCCTACAATGAGCAGTTCTTC.

There are many counts of this clonotype. J is TRBJ2-1 and V is TRBV10-3; 10 bases fit TRBD2. V lost 2 bases, J lost 9 bases, and 7 bases stayed unmatched. Germline V gene lookup returns CDR1 ENHRY and CDR2 SYGVKD. The CDR3 extends over 15 amino acids. The CDR3 loop is CAISERTSGTGEQFF. For the CDR3, the DNA is TGTGCCATCAGTGAGCGCACTAGCGGGACGGGTGAGCAGTTCTTC.